Shown below are 2 T cell receptor beta chains from a single sample sequenced in a study of cytomegalovirus exposure and HLA in healthy donors. PCR amplification relied on 60 Vbeta primers (plus 13 Jbeta primers). Produced via immunoSEQ multiplex PCR; TCRdb's table is partial and in-frame only. The top ten clones hold about 4% of a sample with 100,000 to 150,000 clones, 74% of them seen once. The source material was PBMCs. The source of these receptors is a woman in her forties or fifties in good health and CMV-seropositive.

The chain links TRBV28 to TRBJ2-7, with TRBD1 matching over 7 bases. The CDR3 runs to 15 residues. After removal of 7 bases from V and 1 base from J, the junction contained 10 bases not matched to a gene. In germline, CDR1 is MDHEN, CDR2 SYDVKM. CDR3 in amino acids: CASTWPGQRSYEQYF. The CDR3 nucleotides read TGTGCCAGCACATGGCCGGGACAGAGATCCTACGAGCAGTACTTC. Based on the CDR3 plus reference TRBV28 and TRBJ2-7, the full variable domain is DVKVTQSSRYLVKRTGEKVFLECVQDMDHENMFWYRQDPGLGLRLIYFSYDVKMKEKGDIPEGYSVSREKKERFSLILESASTNQTSMYLCASTWPGQRSYEQYFGPGTRLTVT.

This clone has only a few counts. The J gene is TRBJ2-2, the V gene TRBV5-1; 11 nucleotides line up with TRBD1. Unmatched junction bases numbered 6, after V lost 3 bases and J lost 5 bases. The CDR3 has 16 amino acids. Per germline, CDR1 SGHRS and CDR2 YFSETQ. Here the CDR3 DNA reads TGCGCCAGCAGCTCGGACAGGGGGCTTGAGACCGGGGAGCTGTTTTTT. It codes for CASSSDRGLETGELFF.